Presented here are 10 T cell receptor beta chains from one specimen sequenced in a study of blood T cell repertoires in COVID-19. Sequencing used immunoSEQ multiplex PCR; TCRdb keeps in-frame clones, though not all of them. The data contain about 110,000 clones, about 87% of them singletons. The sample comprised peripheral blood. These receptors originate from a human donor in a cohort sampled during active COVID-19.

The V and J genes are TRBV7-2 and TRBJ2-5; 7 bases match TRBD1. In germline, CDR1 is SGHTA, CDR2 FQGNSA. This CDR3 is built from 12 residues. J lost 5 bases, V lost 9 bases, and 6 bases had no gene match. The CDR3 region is CASSTGAETQYF. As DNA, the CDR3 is TGTGCCAGTTCTACAGGGGCGGAGACCCAGTACTTC.

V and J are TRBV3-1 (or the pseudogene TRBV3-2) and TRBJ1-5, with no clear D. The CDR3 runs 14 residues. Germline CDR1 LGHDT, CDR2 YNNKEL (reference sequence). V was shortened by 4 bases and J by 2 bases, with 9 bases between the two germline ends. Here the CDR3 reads CASSPRIGNQPQHF. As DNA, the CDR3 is TGTGCCAGCAGCCCCCGCATAGGCAATCAGCCCCAGCATTTT.

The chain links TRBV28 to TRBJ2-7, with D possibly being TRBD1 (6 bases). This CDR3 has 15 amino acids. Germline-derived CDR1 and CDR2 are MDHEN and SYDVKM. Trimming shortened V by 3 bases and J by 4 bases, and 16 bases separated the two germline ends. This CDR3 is CASSLLRDRRYEQYF. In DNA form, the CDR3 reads TGTGCCAGCAGTTTGCTCCGAGACAGGAGGTACGAGCAGTACTTC.

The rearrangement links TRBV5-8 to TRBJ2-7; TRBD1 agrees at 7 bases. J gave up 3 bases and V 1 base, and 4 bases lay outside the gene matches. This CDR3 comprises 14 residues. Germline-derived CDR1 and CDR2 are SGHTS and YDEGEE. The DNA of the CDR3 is TGTGCCAGCAGCTTGACAGGGGTAGGCTACGAGCAGTACTTC. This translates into CASSLTGVGYEQYF.

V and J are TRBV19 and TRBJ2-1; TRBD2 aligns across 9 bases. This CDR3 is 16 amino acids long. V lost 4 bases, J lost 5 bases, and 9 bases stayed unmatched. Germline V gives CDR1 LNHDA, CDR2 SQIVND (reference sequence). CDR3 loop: CASSTLGGRVHNEQFF. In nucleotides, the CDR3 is TGTGCCAGTAGTACCCTTGGCGGGAGGGTCCACAATGAGCAGTTCTTC.

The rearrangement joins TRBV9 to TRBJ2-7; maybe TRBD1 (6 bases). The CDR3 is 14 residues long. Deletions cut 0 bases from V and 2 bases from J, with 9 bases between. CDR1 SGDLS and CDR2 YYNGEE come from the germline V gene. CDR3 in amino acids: CASSVEQGTYEQYF. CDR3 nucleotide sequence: TGTGCCAGCAGCGTAGAACAGGGAACCTACGAGCAGTACTTC.

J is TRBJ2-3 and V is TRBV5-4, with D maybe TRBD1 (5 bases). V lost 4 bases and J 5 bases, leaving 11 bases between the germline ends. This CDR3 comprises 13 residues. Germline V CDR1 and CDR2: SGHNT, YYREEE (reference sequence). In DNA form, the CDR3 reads TGTGCCAGCAGCCCCAGGGATGAAGATACGCAGTATTTT. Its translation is CASSPRDEDTQYF.

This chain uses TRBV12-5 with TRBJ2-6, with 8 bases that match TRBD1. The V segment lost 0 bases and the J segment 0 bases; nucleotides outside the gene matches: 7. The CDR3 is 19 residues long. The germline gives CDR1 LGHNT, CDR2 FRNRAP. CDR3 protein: CASGLVLGTGSSGANVLTF. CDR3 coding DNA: TGTGCTAGTGGTTTGGTACTAGGGACAGGCTCCTCTGGGGCCAACGTCCTGACTTTC. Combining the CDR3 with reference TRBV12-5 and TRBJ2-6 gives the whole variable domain DARVTQTPRHKVTEMGQEVTMRCQPILGHNTVFWYRQTMMQGLELLAYFRNRAPLDDSGMPKDRFSAEMPDATLATLKIQPSEPRDSAVYFCASGLVLGTGSSGANVLTFGAGSRLTVL.

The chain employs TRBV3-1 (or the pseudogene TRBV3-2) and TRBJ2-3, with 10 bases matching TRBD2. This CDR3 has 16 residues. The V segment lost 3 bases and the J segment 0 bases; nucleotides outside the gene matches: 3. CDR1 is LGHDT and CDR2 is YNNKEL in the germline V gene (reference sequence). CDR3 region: CASSHASGGSTDTQYF. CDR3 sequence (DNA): TGTGCCAGCAGCCATGCTAGCGGGGGTAGCACAGATACGCAGTATTTT.

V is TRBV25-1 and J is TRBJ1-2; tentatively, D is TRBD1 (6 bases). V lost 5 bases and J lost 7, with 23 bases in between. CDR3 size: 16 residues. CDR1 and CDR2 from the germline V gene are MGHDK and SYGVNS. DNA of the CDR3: TGTGCCAGCAGTCGTTACGATGGGGGCGGCATCCCTGGCTACACCTTC. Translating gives CASSRYDGGGIPGYTF.